This T cell receptor (beta chain) was identified in a study of OX40 agonist ivuxolimab in advanced cancers. Study background: Every 2 weeks, patients got intravenous ivuxolimab at one of six dose levels (0.01-10 mg/kg).

The CDR3 sequence is 14 residues long. Germline CDR1 and CDR2: MDHEN and SYDVKM. V lost 6 bases, J lost 1 base, and 12 bases lay in between. Findings of the study overall: The investigators did not determine what antigen specificity the expanded peripheral T cells had. On average, CD8+ T cells showed a greater number of expanded clones than CD4+. In the 0.1 to 3.0 mg/kg range, CD4+ and CD8+ blood T cells had expanded clonally by week 6.

Regarding this clone: Its antigen is unknown.

Only in-frame clones appear in the TCRdb table, and some are missing; sequencing was by immunoSEQ multiplex PCR. Seen here are fewer than 95,000 clones, approximately 89% observed once, and the top ten hold under 0.95%. The source of this sequence is an adult with an advanced solid tumor such as melanoma, head and neck, liver or kidney cancer. This specimen was CD4+ or CD8+ T cells sorted from blood, taken in a trial of the OX40 agonist ivuxolimab. V is TRBV28 and J is TRBJ2-5, with D possibly matching TRBD1 (6 bases). The CDR3 DNA is TGTGCCAGCAGCCTGGACAGAATCCAAGAGACCCAGTACTTC. The encoded protein is CASSLDRIQETQYF.